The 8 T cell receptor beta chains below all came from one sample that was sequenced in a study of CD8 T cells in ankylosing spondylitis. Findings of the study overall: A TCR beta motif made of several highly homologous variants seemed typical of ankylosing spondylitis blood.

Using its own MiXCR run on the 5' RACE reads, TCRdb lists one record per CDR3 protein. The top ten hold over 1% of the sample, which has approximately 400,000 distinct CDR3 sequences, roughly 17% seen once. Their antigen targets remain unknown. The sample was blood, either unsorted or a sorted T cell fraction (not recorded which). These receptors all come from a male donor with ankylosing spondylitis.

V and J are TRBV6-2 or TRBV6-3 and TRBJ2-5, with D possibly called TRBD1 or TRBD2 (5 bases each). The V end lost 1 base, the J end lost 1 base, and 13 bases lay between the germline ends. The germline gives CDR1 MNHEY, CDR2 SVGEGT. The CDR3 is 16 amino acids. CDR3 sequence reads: CASSYLAREIQETQYF. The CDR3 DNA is TGTGCCAGCAGTTACTTGGCCAGGGAGATCCAAGAGACCCAGTACTTC.

CDR3 sequence reads: CASSPSDGIYGYTF. The CDR3 DNA reads as TGTGCCAGCAGCCCATCGGATGGGATCTATGGCTACACCTTC. V usage is TRBV28 and J usage is TRBJ1-2; the D is unclear. This CDR3 contains 14 residues. Trimming took 6 bases from V and 4 from J, leaving 15 bases between them. The germline V gene has CDR1 MDHEN and CDR2 SYDVKM.

CDR3 nucleotide sequence: TGTGCCAGCAGTTGGACTCTCGCCACTACCTACAATGAGCAGTTCTTC. Translation: CASSWTLATTYNEQFF. V and J are TRBV3-1 and TRBJ2-1; TRBD2 might be the D (5 bases). V shed 6 bases and J shed 2 bases, with 17 bases lying between them. Looked up from germline, CDR1 is LGHDT and CDR2 is YNNKEL (reference sequence). The CDR3 is made up of 16 amino acids.

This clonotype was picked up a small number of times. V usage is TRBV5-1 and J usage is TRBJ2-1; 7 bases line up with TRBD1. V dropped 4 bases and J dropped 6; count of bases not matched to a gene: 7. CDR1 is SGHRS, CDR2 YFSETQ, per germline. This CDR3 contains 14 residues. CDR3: CASSSDRVGNEQFF. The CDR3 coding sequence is TGCGCCAGCAGCAGTGACAGGGTCGGCAATGAGCAGTTCTTC.

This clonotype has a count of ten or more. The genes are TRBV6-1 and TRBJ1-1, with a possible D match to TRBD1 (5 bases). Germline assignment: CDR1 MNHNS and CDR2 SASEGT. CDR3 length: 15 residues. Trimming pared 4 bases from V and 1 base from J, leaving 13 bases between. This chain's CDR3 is CASSGFLRGNTEAFF. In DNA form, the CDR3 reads TGTGCCAGCAGTGGGTTCCTGAGGGGGAACACTGAAGCTTTCTTT.

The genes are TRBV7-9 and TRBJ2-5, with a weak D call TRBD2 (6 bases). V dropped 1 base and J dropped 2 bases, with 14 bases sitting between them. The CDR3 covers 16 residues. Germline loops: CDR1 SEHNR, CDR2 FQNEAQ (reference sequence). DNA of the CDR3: TGTGCCAGCAGCTTAGGGTCGGGACTGTCGCAAGAGACCCAGTACTTC. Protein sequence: CASSLGSGLSQETQYF.

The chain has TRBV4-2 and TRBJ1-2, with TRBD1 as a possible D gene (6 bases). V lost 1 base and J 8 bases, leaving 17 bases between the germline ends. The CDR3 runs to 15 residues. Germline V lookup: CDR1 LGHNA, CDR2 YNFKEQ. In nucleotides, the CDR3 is TGTGCCAGCAGCCAAGTTGGGCAGGGACACGACGGCTACACCTTC. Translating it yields CASSQVGQGHDGYTF.

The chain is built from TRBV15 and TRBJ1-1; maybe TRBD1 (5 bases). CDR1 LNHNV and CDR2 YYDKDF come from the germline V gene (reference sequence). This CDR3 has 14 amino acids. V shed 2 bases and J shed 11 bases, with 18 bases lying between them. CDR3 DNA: TGTGCCACCAGCAGATTGGACCAGGGAAGGGTGGCTTTCTTT. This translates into CATSRLDQGRVAFF.